One and the same sample provided the 15 T cell receptor beta chains below, sequenced in a study of T cells in Graves' hyperthyroidism and ophthalmopathy. The CDR3 regions of TCR beta were amplified from RNA transcripts. The TCR CDR3 was amplified in a first-round RT-PCR using the HTBI primer set. TCRdb ran MiXCR on the multiplex PCR reads and lists one entry per CDR3 protein. The sample lists about 510,000 distinct CDR3 sequences, 46% occurring once. The sequencing sample was made of peripheral blood or thyroid tissue (not recorded which). The origin of the receptors is an adult woman with Graves' disease, either hyperthyroidism or ophthalmopathy (not recorded which).

This clonotype has a count of ten or more. V and J are TRBV12-3 or TRBV12-4 and TRBJ2-2, with 10 nucleotides matching TRBD2. CDR3 length equals 15 residues. The V segment lost 6 bases and the J segment 3 bases; nucleotides outside the gene matches: 4. For the CDR3, the DNA is TGTGCCAGCAGGCTTGGACTAGCGGACACCGGGGAGCTGTTTTTT. Translated, it gives CASRLGLADTGELFF.

The CDR3 here is CSVGGTGRGQPQHF. CDR3 bases: TGCAGCGTTGGAGGGACAGGGAGGGGGCAGCCCCAGCATTTT. The gene calls are TRBV29-1 and TRBJ1-5, with TRBD1 identical over 9 bases. The CDR3 extends over 14 amino acids. CDR1 is SQVTM, CDR2 ANQGSEA, per germline. Losses at the gene ends were 4 bases for V and 7 bases for J; bases not matched to a gene: 8.

Regarding this clonotype: Its ends do not fully match the called genes, so a read error is possible. The rearrangement joins TRBV2 to TRBJ1-4; D is unclear. The germline V gene has CDR1 SNHLY and CDR2 FYNNEI. The CDR3 runs 14 residues. The CDR3 DNA is TGTGCCGGCAGAGAAGTGGGTAGGGCCGGAGTACTGTTTTTT. Encoded protein: CAGREVGRAGVLFF.

This sequence joins TRBV11-2 and TRBJ2-7; 7 bases align to TRBD2. V was clipped by 5 bases and J by 6 bases; unmatched bases: 16. Germline V CDR1 and CDR2: SGHAT, FQNNGV. This CDR3 is 16 amino acids long. CDR3 sequence reads: CASSPLGGRALGEQYF. The DNA of the CDR3 is TGTGCCAGCAGCCCCCTGGGGGGGAGGGCCCTCGGCGAGCAGTACTTC.

This clonotype was recorded a few times. As DNA, the CDR3 is TGTGCCACCAGCAGGGCCGGGACAGGGAGAGGACAGCCCCAGCATTTT. It is translated as CATSRAGTGRGQPQHF. This rearrangement joins TRBV15 to TRBJ1-5, with 9 nucleotides matching TRBD1. V lost 3 bases to trimming and J lost 7 bases; unmatched junction nucleotides: 10. The CDR3 totals 16 residues. Germline V gene lookup returns CDR1 LNHNV and CDR2 YYDKDF (reference sequence).

This clonotype came up many times. The chain employs TRBV12-3 or TRBV12-4 and TRBJ1-5, with D possibly matching TRBD1 (5 bases). CDR3 length: 13 residues. Trimming pared 6 bases from V and 3 bases from J, leaving 9 bases between. The CDR3 reads CASSVQVNQPQHF. The DNA for the CDR3 is TGTGCCAGCAGCGTACAGGTCAATCAGCCCCAGCATTTT.

This clonotype was seen at least ten times. The V and J genes are TRBV20-1 and TRBJ2-7; 7 nucleotides align to TRBD2. CDR1 is DFQATT and CDR2 is SNEGSKA in the germline V gene (reference sequence). The J segment lost 2 bases and the V segment lost 6 bases, leaving 13 bases of the junction unmatched. This CDR3 region has 15 residues. This CDR3 is CSAQRPGLGTYEQYF. The CDR3 DNA sequence: TGCAGTGCCCAGAGGCCCGGACTAGGGACCTACGAGCAGTACTTC.

The rearrangement links TRBV29-1 to TRBJ1-4; TRBD1 might be the D (5 bases). The length of the CDR3 is 12 residues. V was trimmed by 5 bases and J by 8 bases, leaving 12 bases between them. CDR1 and CDR2 from the germline V gene are SQVTM and ANQGSEA. The CDR3 DNA reads as TGCAGCGTTCGGGGGGGATCGGAAAAACTGTTTTTT. This translates into CSVRGGSEKLFF.

This clonotype was found a few times. The chain combines TRBV4-1 with TRBJ2-7; D may be TRBD1 (6 bases). Germline CDR1 and CDR2: MGHRA and YSYEKL. Trimming removed 5 bases from V and 0 bases from J, with 11 bases in between. This CDR3 is 14 amino acids long. The CDR3 loop reads CASSTRQASYEQYF. CDR3 nucleotides: TGCGCCAGCAGCACCCGACAGGCCTCCTACGAGCAGTACTTC.

This rearrangement joins TRBV28 to TRBJ2-5; 9 nucleotides line up with TRBD2. The CDR3 spans 17 residues. Germline V CDR1 and CDR2: MDHEN, SYDVKM. Unmatched junction bases numbered 10, after V lost 3 bases and J lost 2 bases. The CDR3 loop reads CASSLVRASGIQETQYF. The CDR3 coding sequence is TGTGCCAGCAGTTTGGTTCGGGCTAGCGGGATTCAAGAGACCCAGTACTTC.

This clonotype came up a few times. V usage is TRBV7-6 and J usage is TRBJ1-1, with D perhaps TRBD1 (5 bases). The CDR3 spans 14 residues. Germline loops: CDR1 SGHVS, CDR2 FNYEAQ. V was cut by 4 bases and J by 2 bases, with 11 bases left in between. In nucleotides, the CDR3 is TGTGCCAGCAGCTCCGGGGCAGCTAACACTGAAGCTTTCTTT. Translating it yields CASSSGAANTEAFF.

This sequence joins TRBV10-3 and TRBJ2-6; the match to TRBD2 covers 7 bases. Germline values: CDR1 ENHRY, CDR2 SYGVKD. V was clipped by 10 bases and J by 8 bases; unmatched bases: 8. The CDR3 runs 13 residues. The CDR3 protein is CATGAGDSNVLTF. CDR3 coding DNA: TGTGCCACCGGCGCGGGGGACTCCAACGTCCTGACTTTC.

This clonotype has only one observation. The rearrangement joins TRBV5-5 to TRBJ1-2; TRBD1 agrees at 11 bases. The ends lost 4 bases at V and 5 bases at J; junction bases unmatched: 19. The germline CDR1 and CDR2 sequences are SGHKS and YYEKEE (reference sequence). This CDR3 comprises 19 residues. CDR3 sequence reads: CASSLGTGGLTHINYGYTF. As DNA, the CDR3 is TGTGCCAGCAGCCTCGGGACAGGGGGTCTCACCCATATAAATTATGGCTACACCTTC.

The chain is built from TRBV7-9 and TRBJ2-7; 8 bases align to TRBD1. The germline CDR1 and CDR2 sequences are SEHNR and FQNEAQ (reference sequence). The CDR3 is made up of 13 amino acids. The V gene end was trimmed by 4 bases and the J gene end by 10 bases; junction bases not matched to a gene: 9. CDR3 coding DNA: TGTGCCAGCAGCTCCCGGACAGGGAATGGACAGTACTTC. Encoded protein: CASSSRTGNGQYF.

The chain combines TRBV2 with TRBJ1-1, with a possible D match to TRBD1 (5 bases). The V end was cut by 3 bases, the J end by 10 bases, with 18 bases between. This CDR3 has 14 amino acids. CDR1 and CDR2 (germline): SNHLY, FYNNEI. CDR3 loop: CASSDEGTELGAFF. CDR3 nucleotides: TGTGCCAGCAGTGACGAAGGGACGGAGCTAGGAGCTTTCTTT.